A single T cell receptor (beta chain) is shown here with its context. Its cognate antigen is unknown. Germline loops: CDR1 SQVTM, CDR2 ANQGSEA. The length of the CDR3 is 15 residues. The ends lost 3 bases at V and 5 bases at J; junction bases unmatched: 7. Unique molecular identifiers featured in how the TCRbeta library was prepared. MiXCR, run by TCRdb on the PCR reads, gives a single entry per CDR3 protein. This sample has more than 400,000 distinct CDR3 sequences, with over 40% found just once. The sample comes from a study of T-cell reconstitution after alpha-beta-depleted transplantation in children. Points from the study as a whole: From newly produced T cells came most of the T-cell counts and diversity one year after transplant. In some patients, recipient T cells and intrathymic progenitors surviving conditioning explained high day-60 diversity.

This sequence originates from a girl aged 2 to 10 with aplastic anemia, due to receive a stem cell transplant. The chain is built from TRBV29-1 and TRBJ2-3, with 11 bases identical to TRBD2. This specimen consisted of PBMCs, obtained before TCRalphabeta/CD19-depleted stem cell transplant. The CDR3 here is CSVDYLAGGLDTQYF. As DNA, the CDR3 is TGCAGCGTTGATTACCTAGCGGGAGGTTTAGATACGCAGTATTTT.